Below are 15 T cell receptor beta chains sequenced from a single sample in a study of blood T cell repertoires in COVID-19. Clones were read by immunoSEQ multiplex PCR, and TCRdb kept only the in-frame ones, dropping some. This table holds approximately 90,000 clones, 80% to 90% found once. The material sequenced was peripheral blood. The receptors shown here come from a man in his sixties with acute or convalescent COVID-19.

CDR3 region: CASSFRTGNTEAFF. The CDR3 bases are TGTGCCAGCAGTTTCCGGACAGGCAACACTGAAGCTTTCTTT. The chain joins TRBV6-5 to TRBJ1-1, with 7 bases matching TRBD1. With V trimmed by 4 bases and J by 2 bases, 4 bases remained unmatched. The CDR3 covers 14 residues. CDR1 MNHEY and CDR2 SVGAGI come from the germline V gene.

The V gene is TRBV10-2, the J gene TRBJ1-1; D call uncertain. This CDR3 contains 14 residues. Germline V gene sequence: CDR1 WSHSY, CDR2 SAAADI. V was pared by 6 bases and J by 1 base, with 12 bases between. The CDR3 nucleotides read TGCGCCAGCAGAAGGGAGACCCGGAACACTGAAGCTTTCTTT. It specifies CASRRETRNTEAFF.

This CDR3 reads CASSILAGGQETQYF. In nucleotides, the CDR3 is TGTGCCAGTAGTATACTAGCGGGGGGACAAGAGACCCAGTACTTC. J is TRBJ2-5 and V is TRBV19, with 11 bases identical to TRBD2. Trimming took 2 bases from V and 2 from J; bases not matched to a gene: 1. CDR3 length equals 15 residues. CDR1 and CDR2 (germline): LNHDA, SQIVND (reference sequence).

The chain combines TRBV18 with TRBJ2-3; 7 bases fit TRBD2. This CDR3 region has 18 residues. The J segment lost 0 bases and the V segment lost 0 bases, leaving 9 bases of the junction unmatched. Germline CDR1 is KGHSH and CDR2 is LQKENI. CDR3 residues: CASSPPPGSGLSTDTQYF. The CDR3 DNA follows: TGTGCCAGCTCACCACCTCCGGGTAGCGGGTTAAGCACAGATACGCAGTATTTT.

The genes are TRBV6-5 and TRBJ2-7; D perhaps matches TRBD1 (6 bases). CDR1 and CDR2 from the germline V gene are MNHEY and SVGAGI. The CDR3 extends over 13 amino acids. Trimming took off 4 bases at V and 0 bases at J, with 7 bases between the two ends. The CDR3 sequence is CASSSDSSYEQYF. CDR3 DNA: TGTGCCAGCAGTTCGGACAGCTCCTACGAGCAGTACTTC.

The V call is TRBV2, the J call TRBJ2-3; tentatively, D is TRBD2 (6 bases). This CDR3 has 15 residues. Trimming stripped 4 bases from V and 0 bases from J, with 11 bases between. Germline loops: CDR1 SNHLY, CDR2 FYNNEI. DNA for the CDR3: TGTGCCAGCAGTGTTGGGGGGTCTAGCACAGATACGCAGTATTTT. Translating it yields CASSVGGSSTDTQYF.

DNA of the CDR3: TGTGCCAGTTGCCAAACAGGGGTTATCACCGGGGAGCTGTTTTTT. It specifies CASCQTGVITGELFF. V is TRBV7-8 and J is TRBJ2-2, with TRBD1 matching over 7 bases. The CDR3 totals 15 residues. After removal of 9 bases from V and 4 bases from J, the junction contained 11 bases not matched to a gene. CDR1 SGHVS and CDR2 FQNEAQ come from the germline V gene.

This chain links TRBV7-2 with TRBJ1-2; 10 bases are shared with TRBD1. The length of the CDR3 is 13 residues. The V gene's germline CDR1 is SGHTA and CDR2 FQGNSA. V gave up 5 bases and J gave up 6 bases; unmatched junction bases: 3. This CDR3 is CASSHGTGDGYTF. CDR3 nucleotides: TGTGCCAGCAGCCATGGGACAGGGGATGGCTACACCTTC.

This clone was detected a few times. The chain carries TRBV5-1 and TRBJ1-2; tentative D call: TRBD1 (6 bases). The V gene's germline CDR1 is SGHRS and CDR2 YFSETQ. V dropped 0 bases and J dropped 4 bases, with 13 bases sitting between them. This CDR3 has 15 amino acids. The CDR3 is CASSLEAGAAYGYTF. Written as DNA, the CDR3 is TGCGCCAGCAGCTTGGAGGCAGGGGCGGCCTATGGCTACACCTTC.

The rearrangement uses TRBV9 and TRBJ2-1; 7 bases map to TRBD2. The CDR3 has 16 amino acids. Germline V lookup: CDR1 SGDLS, CDR2 YYNGEE. Unmatched junction bases numbered 15, after V lost 4 bases and J lost 8 bases. The CDR3 DNA follows: TGTGCCAGCAGCTCGGACGGGGGGACTCCTTTTGATGAGCAGTTCTTC. Translation gives CASSSDGGTPFDEQFF.

The chain uses TRBV2 and TRBJ2-7, with 12 bases matching TRBD2. From germline, CDR1 is SNHLY and CDR2 FYNNEI. V lost 5 bases and J lost 9; bases outside the gene matches: 14. This CDR3 spans 16 amino acids. CDR3 bases: TGTGCCAGCAGTCGGGGCCGACTAGCGGGAGACCAGGTGCAGTACTTC. Protein sequence: CASSRGRLAGDQVQYF. The full variable domain, in which reference TRBV2 and TRBJ2-7 provide the parts outside the CDR3, is EPEVTQTPSHQVTQMGQEVILRCVPISNHLYFYWYRQILGQKVEFLVSFYNNEISEKSEIFDDQFSVERPDGSNFTLKIRSTKLEDSAMYFCASSRGRLAGDQVQYFGPGTRLTVT.

With regard to this clone: At one end, the junction sequence differs from germline, possibly due to a read error. V and J are TRBV11-1 and TRBJ2-7; 7 nucleotides align to TRBD1. CDR1 and CDR2 from the germline V gene are SGHAT and FQDESV (reference sequence). The CDR3 contains 13 residues. DNA of the CDR3: TGTGCCAACAGCCCTACAGGGGTAGGAGAGCAGTACTTC. Amino acids: CANSPTGVGEQYF.

The rearrangement uses TRBV7-8 and TRBJ1-1; the match to TRBD1 covers 7 bases. The CDR3 length is 12 residues. Per the germline V gene, CDR1 is SGHVS and CDR2 is FQNEAQ. V was clipped by 5 bases and J by 7 bases; unmatched bases: 4. The CDR3 spells CASSPGDSEAFF. CDR3 nucleotide sequence: TGTGCCAGCAGCCCGGGGGACAGTGAAGCTTTCTTT.

In this sample, this clone turned up once. The chain uses TRBV25-1 and TRBJ2-5; 7 bases are a match to TRBD1. This CDR3 has 15 residues. Germline CDR1 and CDR2: MGHDK and SYGVNS. The ends lost 0 bases at V and 1 base at J; junction bases unmatched: 2. The CDR3 region is CASSEYRGSQETQYF. CDR3 nucleotides: TGTGCCAGCAGTGAATACAGGGGGAGCCAAGAGACCCAGTACTTC.

The genes are TRBV28 and TRBJ1-5, with D unclear. This CDR3 contains 14 residues. Germline V gene data show CDR1 as MDHEN and CDR2 as SYDVKM. The germline V and J ends were trimmed by 4 bases and 7 bases, with 14 bases remaining between them. The CDR3 is CASSSEGLKQPQHF. CDR3 nucleotide sequence: TGTGCCAGCAGTTCGGAGGGATTGAAGCAGCCCCAGCATTTT.